One and the same sample provided the 19 T cell receptor beta chains below, sequenced in a study of blood T cell repertoires in COVID-19. Here immunoSEQ multiplex PCR was the method, and the copy in TCRdb shows in-frame clones only, minus some. This sample has some 78,000 clones; about 90% occur once, and the top ten carry more than 0.85%. Sequencing was carried out using peripheral blood. The origin of the receptors is a woman aged 45-59 years in a cohort sampled during active COVID-19.

The chain combines TRBV5-1 with TRBJ2-3; D not resolved. The CDR3 has 14 amino acids. Trimming removed 0 bases from V and 0 bases from J, with 5 bases in between. Germline CDR1 SGHRS, CDR2 YFSETQ. CDR3 DNA sequence: TGCGCCAGCAGCTTGGATTCTAGCACAGATACGCAGTATTTT. Translating gives CASSLDSSTDTQYF.

This clone appeared a few times. The rearrangement uses TRBV4-1 and TRBJ1-1; D remains unclear. The CDR3 is 15 residues long. V gave up 4 bases and J gave up 1 base, with 13 bases separating them. Germline CDR1 and CDR2: MGHRA and YSYEKL. CDR3 protein: CASSLLLRQNTEAFF. CDR3 bases: TGCGCCAGCAGCCTCCTCCTACGCCAGAACACTGAAGCTTTCTTT.

The chain links TRBV19 to TRBJ2-5, with D perhaps matching TRBD2 (6 bases). Trimming stripped 7 bases from V and 3 bases from J, with 15 bases between. CDR1 is LNHDA and CDR2 is SQIVND in the germline V gene (reference sequence). The CDR3 is made up of 14 amino acids. CDR3 DNA: TGTGCCAGTAATTCCCTAACGGGAGAAGAGACCCAGTACTTC. Protein sequence: CASNSLTGEETQYF.

The V and J genes are TRBV29-1 and TRBJ2-1; 9 bases are a match to TRBD1. This CDR3 is built from 13 residues. Germline V lookup: CDR1 SQVTM, CDR2 ANQGSEA. V lost 0 bases to trimming and J lost 9 bases; unmatched junction nucleotides: 3. The CDR3 DNA sequence: TGCAGCGTTGAAGAACAGGGGGCAGGTGAGCAGTTCTTC. Residues: CSVEEQGAGEQFF.

The V and J genes are TRBV7-3 and TRBJ2-1; 7 bases match TRBD2. The CDR3 loop spans 14 amino acids. Trimming removed 5 bases from V and 8 bases from J; junction bases left unmatched: 9. The germline V gene has CDR1 SGHTA and CDR2 FQGTGA. The CDR3 here is CASSPGLRTHEQFF. Written as DNA, the CDR3 is TGTGCCAGCAGCCCGGGACTAAGGACCCATGAGCAGTTCTTC.

The J gene is TRBJ2-1, the V gene TRBV6-2 or TRBV6-3, with 7 bases aligning to TRBD2. V trimming: 5 bases; J trimming: 11 bases; junction bases outside the gene matches: 9. The CDR3 sequence is 13 residues long. Germline values: CDR1 MNHEY, CDR2 SVGEGT. CDR3 DNA sequence: TGTGCCAGCAGTCTCAGCCAAGCGGGACAGCAGTTCTTC. Translated: CASSLSQAGQQFF.

This rearrangement joins TRBV7-9 to TRBJ1-3, with a tentative D call TRBD1 (5 bases). V was trimmed by 8 bases and J by 0 bases, leaving 11 bases between them. The CDR3 sequence is 14 residues long. From germline, CDR1 is SEHNR and CDR2 FQNEAQ (reference sequence). DNA of the CDR3: TGTGCCAGCCAGGGCACCCGCTCTGGAAACACCATATATTTT. It yields the protein CASQGTRSGNTIYF.

As DNA, the CDR3 is TGTGCCAGCTCACGACAGGGCCTTTCCTACGAGCAGTACTTC. Its protein is CASSRQGLSYEQYF. The chain carries TRBV18 and TRBJ2-7; 7 bases are a match to TRBD1. Germline V gives CDR1 KGHSH, CDR2 LQKENI. Trimming removed 4 bases from V and 1 base from J; junction bases left unmatched: 4. The CDR3 covers 14 residues.

The chain employs TRBV7-8 and TRBJ2-4; 10 bases map to TRBD2. This CDR3 comprises 21 residues. V shed 3 bases, J shed 0 bases, and the junction held 17 bases outside the gene matches. CDR1 is SGHVS and CDR2 is FQNEAQ in the germline V gene. CDR3: CASSFLLAGAGGVLAKNIQYF. CDR3 sequence (DNA): TGTGCCAGCAGCTTTCTTCTTGCGGGAGCGGGAGGGGTTTTAGCCAAAAACATTCAGTACTTC.

This clone was picked up a small number of times. The chain combines TRBV9 with TRBJ1-5; D might be TRBD1 (6 bases). Germline V gene data show CDR1 as SGDLS and CDR2 as YYNGEE. Trimming shortened V by 4 bases and J by 6 bases, and 14 bases separated the two germline ends. CDR3 length equals 14 residues. The CDR3 nucleotides read TGTGCCAGCAGCCCCTTGGACAGCGGTCAGCCCCAGCATTTT. Its protein product is CASSPLDSGQPQHF.

The J gene is TRBJ2-7, the V gene TRBV15; weak D call: TRBD2 (6 bases). Germline CDR1 reads LNHNV; CDR2 reads YYDKDF (reference sequence). The CDR3 contains 13 residues. V lost 8 bases, J lost 6 bases, and 17 bases lay in between. CDR3 loop: CATSGGTLSEQYF. The CDR3 nucleotides are TGTGCCACCTCTGGAGGGACTCTATCCGAGCAGTACTTC. The full variable domain, with the rest looked up from reference TRBV15 and TRBJ2-7, is DAMVIQNPRYQVTQFGKPVTLSCSQTLNHNVMYWYQQKSSQAPKLLFHYYDKDFNNEADTPDNFQSRRPNTSFCFLDIRSPGLGDTAMYLCATSGGTLSEQYFGPGTRLTVT.

Concerning this clone: Germline and junction disagree at one end, which may indicate a read error. The genes are TRBV18 and TRBJ1-1, with TRBD1 as a possible D gene (6 bases). The CDR3 contains 13 residues. Germline V CDR1 and CDR2: KGHSH, LQKENI. The CDR3 DNA is TGTGCCAGCTCACCCCAGGGGAACATTGAAGCTTTCTTT. It codes for CASSPQGNIEAFF.

The chain joins TRBV2 to TRBJ2-5; the D gene is possibly TRBD1 (5 bases). Germline V gives CDR1 SNHLY, CDR2 FYNNEI. V was shortened by 8 bases and J by 5 bases, with 15 bases between the two germline ends. The CDR3 contains 13 residues. The CDR3 is CASVSGYQETQYF. DNA of the CDR3: TGTGCCAGCGTCTCAGGGTATCAGGAGACCCAGTACTTC.

V gene TRBV28 combines with J gene TRBJ1-2; the match to TRBD1 covers 8 bases. The CDR3 contains 16 residues. CDR1 is MDHEN, CDR2 SYDVKM, per germline. Trimming removed 5 bases from V and 1 base from J; junction bases left unmatched: 9. Written as DNA, the CDR3 is TGTGCCAGCAGTCTCCCAGGGGGCGCGGGTAACTATGGCTACACCTTC. Translated: CASSLPGGAGNYGYTF.

The chain recombines TRBV27 with TRBJ2-1, with 8 bases identical to TRBD2. Trimming cost V 7 bases and J 7 bases; bases outside gene matches: 6. This CDR3 is 13 amino acids long. Per the germline V gene, CDR1 is MNHEY and CDR2 is SMNVEV (reference sequence). Here the CDR3 reads CASISSGANEQFF. Written as DNA, the CDR3 is TGTGCCAGCATTAGTAGCGGGGCTAATGAGCAGTTCTTC.

This chain joins TRBV19 and TRBJ1-5; D remains unclear. V lost 5 bases to trimming and J lost 7 bases, with 12 bases between them. There are 13 residues in the CDR3. CDR1 and CDR2 from the germline V gene are LNHDA and SQIVND (reference sequence). Here the CDR3 DNA reads TGTGCCAGTAGTGTAAACCCTGAGCAGCCCCAGCATTTT. It codes for CASSVNPEQPQHF.

In DNA form, the CDR3 reads TGTGCCAGCAGCCTAAGACTGGGAGGGATCTCCTACAATGAGCAGTTCTTC. It specifies CASSLRLGGISYNEQFF. This chain links TRBV3-1 (or the pseudogene TRBV3-2) with TRBJ2-1, with 7 bases matching TRBD2. This CDR3 is 17 amino acids long. Unmatched junction bases numbered 9, after V lost 4 bases and J lost 0 bases. Germline V gene sequence: CDR1 LGHDT, CDR2 YNNKEL (reference sequence).

The chain carries TRBV5-1 and TRBJ2-6; no firm D call. Germline CDR1 and CDR2: SGHRS and YFSETQ. The V end lost 1 base, the J end lost 0 bases, and 5 bases lay between the germline ends. This CDR3 region has 15 residues. DNA of the CDR3: TGCGCCAGCAGCTTGTTAGACTCTGGGGCCAACGTCCTGACTTTC. Its protein is CASSLLDSGANVLTF.

The chain joins TRBV4-2 to TRBJ1-6; D is unclear. V lost 1 base, J lost 5 bases, and 9 bases lay in between. The CDR3 loop spans 15 amino acids. Per germline, CDR1 LGHNA and CDR2 YNFKEQ. The CDR3 reads CASSQVNSNNSPLHF. As DNA, the CDR3 is TGTGCCAGCAGCCAAGTGAACAGTAATAATTCACCCCTCCACTTT.